Below, 5 T cell receptor beta chains from the same sample are listed, as sequenced in a study of blood T cell repertoires in COVID-19. Method: immunoSEQ multiplex PCR; TCRdb's copy keeps in-frame clones and lacks some. Here the sample spans 250,000 to 350,000 clones, approximately 89% being singletons. The sample was peripheral blood. These receptors were taken from a woman aged 30 to 39 with COVID-19, enrolled during active disease.

The chain carries TRBV12-3 or TRBV12-4 and TRBJ1-2, with D tentatively TRBD1 (5 bases). V gave up 2 bases and J gave up 12 bases, with 10 bases separating them. CDR3 size: 11 residues. CDR3 in DNA: TGTGCCAGCAGTTTACAGGGCTTTCACACCTTC. Protein: CASSLQGFHTF.

This clone was seen only a few times. The V and J genes are TRBV11-2 and TRBJ1-4, with 8 bases aligning to TRBD1. V dropped 0 bases and J dropped 8; count of bases not matched to a gene: 8. This CDR3 contains 16 residues. Germline values: CDR1 SGHAT, CDR2 FQNNGV. The DNA of the CDR3 is TGTGCCAGCAGCTTAGAGGGCAGGGGGCAAGGGGAAAAACTGTTTTTT. This encodes CASSLEGRGQGEKLFF.

The chain recombines TRBV2 with TRBJ1-4, with 8 bases identical to TRBD1. The CDR3 runs 15 residues. After removal of 6 bases from V and 5 bases from J, the junction contained 8 bases not matched to a gene. Per germline, CDR1 SNHLY and CDR2 FYNNEI. The CDR3 DNA sequence: TGTGCCAGCAGCTTCAACAGGGGGGGGAATGAAAAACTGTTTTTT. Amino acids: CASSFNRGGNEKLFF.

The V gene is TRBV3-1 (or the pseudogene TRBV3-2), the J gene TRBJ2-5; 7 bases line up with TRBD1. The CDR3 sequence is 16 residues long. Germline V gene data show CDR1 as LGHDT and CDR2 as YNNKEL (reference sequence). V lost 2 bases, J lost 4 bases, and 10 bases stayed unmatched. The DNA for the CDR3 is TGTGCCAGCAGCCAATGGGCAGGGGGATCCCGAGAGACCCAGTACTTC. This codes for CASSQWAGGSRETQYF.

The chain links TRBV5-5 to TRBJ2-7, with TRBD2 matching 12 bases. The V gene's germline CDR1 is SGHKS and CDR2 YYEKEE (reference sequence). The CDR3 extends over 16 amino acids. After removal of 1 base from V and 12 bases from J, the junction contained 14 bases not matched to a gene. DNA of the CDR3: TGTGCCAGCAGCTTGCCGATGACTAGCGGGAGACCCGAGTGGTACTTC. It encodes CASSLPMTSGRPEWYF. Together with reference TRBV5-5 and TRBJ2-7, the CDR3 gives the full variable domain: DAGVTQSPTHLIKTRGQQVTLRCSPISGHKSVSWYQQVLGQGPQFIFQYYEKEERGRGNFPDRFSARQFPNYSSELNVNALLLGDSALYLCASSLPMTSGRPEWYFGPGTRLTVT.